This TCR beta chain derives from a study of identical twins. Study-level points and caveats: Modeled out-of-frame TCR alpha sharing in monozygotic twins fell below observed levels.

Per germline, CDR1 DFQATT and CDR2 SNEGSKA (reference sequence). V was shortened by 0 bases and J by 0 bases, with 12 bases between the two germline ends. This CDR3 has 16 amino acids. This clonotype was seen more than once but under ten times. As yet, its antigen is unknown. TCRdb reprocessed the 5' RACE reads with MiXCR, giving one entry per CDR3 protein. The data hold about 690,000 distinct CDR3 sequences, with 6% to 6.5% observed a single time. The origin of this receptor is a man aged 18 to 29 in good health. V is TRBV20-1 and J is TRBJ2-1; weak D call: TRBD1 (5 bases). Sequencing was performed on naive T cells sorted from blood. The CDR3: CSARDQTGRSYNEQFF. The CDR3 nucleotides are TGCAGTGCTAGAGATCAAACAGGCCGCTCCTACAATGAGCAGTTCTTC.